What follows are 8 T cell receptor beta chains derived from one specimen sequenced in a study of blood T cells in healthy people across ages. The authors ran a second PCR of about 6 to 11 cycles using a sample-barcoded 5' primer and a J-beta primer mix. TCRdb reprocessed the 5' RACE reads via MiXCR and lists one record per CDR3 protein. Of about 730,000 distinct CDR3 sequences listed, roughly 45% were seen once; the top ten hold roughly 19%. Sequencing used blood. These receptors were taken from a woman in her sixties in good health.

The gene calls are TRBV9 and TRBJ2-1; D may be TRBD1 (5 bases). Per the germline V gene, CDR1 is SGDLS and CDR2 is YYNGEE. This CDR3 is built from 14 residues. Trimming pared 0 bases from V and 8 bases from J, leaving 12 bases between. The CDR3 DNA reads TGTGCCAGCAGCGTAGGGATCTCCAGGGATGAGCAGTTCTTC. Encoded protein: CASSVGISRDEQFF.

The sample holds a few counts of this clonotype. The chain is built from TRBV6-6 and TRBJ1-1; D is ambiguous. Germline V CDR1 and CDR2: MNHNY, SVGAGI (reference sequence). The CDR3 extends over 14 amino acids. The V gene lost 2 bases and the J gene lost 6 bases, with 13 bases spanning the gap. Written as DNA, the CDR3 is TGTGCCAGCAGTTACCCAACCCGGGGTCCTGAAGCTTTCTTT. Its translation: CASSYPTRGPEAFF.

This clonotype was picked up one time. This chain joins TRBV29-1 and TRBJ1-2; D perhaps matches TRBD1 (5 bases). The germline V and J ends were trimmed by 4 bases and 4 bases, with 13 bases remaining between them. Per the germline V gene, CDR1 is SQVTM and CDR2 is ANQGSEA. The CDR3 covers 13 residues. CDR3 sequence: CSVAVGDGYGYTF. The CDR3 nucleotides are TGCAGCGTTGCCGTGGGGGATGGCTATGGCTACACCTTC.

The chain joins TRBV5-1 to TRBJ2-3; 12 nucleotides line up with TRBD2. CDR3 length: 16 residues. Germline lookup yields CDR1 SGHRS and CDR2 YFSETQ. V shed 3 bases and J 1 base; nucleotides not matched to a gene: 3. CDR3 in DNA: TGCGCCAGCAGCTATCGACTAGCGGGGGGCACAGATACGCAGTATTTT. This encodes CASSYRLAGGTDTQYF.

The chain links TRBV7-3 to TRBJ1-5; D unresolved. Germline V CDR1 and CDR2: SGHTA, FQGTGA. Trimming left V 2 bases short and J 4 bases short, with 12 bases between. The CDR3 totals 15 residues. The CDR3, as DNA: TGTGCCAGCAGCTTAGGGCCAGGCCTGAATCAGCCCCAGCATTTT. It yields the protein CASSLGPGLNQPQHF.

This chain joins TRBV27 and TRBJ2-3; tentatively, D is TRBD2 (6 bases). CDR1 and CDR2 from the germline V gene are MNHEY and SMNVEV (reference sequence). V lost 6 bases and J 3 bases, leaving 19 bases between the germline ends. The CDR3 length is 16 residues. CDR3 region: CASRPVGSFRTDTQYF. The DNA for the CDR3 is TGTGCCAGCAGGCCAGTCGGGAGTTTTAGGACAGATACGCAGTATTTT.

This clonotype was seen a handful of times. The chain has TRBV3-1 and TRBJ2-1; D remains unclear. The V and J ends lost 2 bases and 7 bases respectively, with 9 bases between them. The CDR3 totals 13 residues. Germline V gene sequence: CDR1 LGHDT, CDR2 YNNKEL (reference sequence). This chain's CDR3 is CASSQLTSNEQFF. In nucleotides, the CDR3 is TGTGCCAGCAGCCAATTGACCTCGAATGAGCAGTTCTTC.

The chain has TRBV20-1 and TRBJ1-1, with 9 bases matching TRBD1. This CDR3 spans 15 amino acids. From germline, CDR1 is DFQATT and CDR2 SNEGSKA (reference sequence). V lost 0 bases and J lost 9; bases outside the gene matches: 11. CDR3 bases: TGCAGTGCTAGAGACCTACCCGGGACAGGGAATAAAGCTTTCTTT. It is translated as CSARDLPGTGNKAFF.